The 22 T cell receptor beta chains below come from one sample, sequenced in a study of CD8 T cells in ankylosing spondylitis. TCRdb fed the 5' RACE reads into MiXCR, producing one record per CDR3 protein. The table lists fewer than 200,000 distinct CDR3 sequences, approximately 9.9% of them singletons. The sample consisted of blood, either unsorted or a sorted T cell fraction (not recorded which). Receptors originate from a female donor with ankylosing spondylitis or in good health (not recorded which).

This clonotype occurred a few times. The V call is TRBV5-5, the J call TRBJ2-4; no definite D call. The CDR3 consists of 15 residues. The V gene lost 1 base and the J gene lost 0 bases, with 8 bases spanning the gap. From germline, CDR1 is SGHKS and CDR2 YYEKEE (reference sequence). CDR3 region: CASSLYHIAKNIQYF. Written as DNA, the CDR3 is TGTGCCAGCAGCTTGTATCACATAGCCAAAAACATTCAGTACTTC. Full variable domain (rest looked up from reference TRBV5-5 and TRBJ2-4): DAGVTQSPTHLIKTRGQQVTLRCSPISGHKSVSWYQQVLGQGPQFIFQYYEKEERGRGNFPDRFSARQFPNYSSELNVNALLLGDSALYLCASSLYHIAKNIQYFGAGTRLSVL.

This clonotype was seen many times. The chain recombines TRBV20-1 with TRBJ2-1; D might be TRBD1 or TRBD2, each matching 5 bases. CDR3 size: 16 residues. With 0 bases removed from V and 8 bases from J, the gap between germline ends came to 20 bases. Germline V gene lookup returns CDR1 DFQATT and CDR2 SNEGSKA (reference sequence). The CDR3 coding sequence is TGCAGTGCTAGAGATTGGGGGACCTATCTACAACATGAGCAGTTCTTC. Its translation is CSARDWGTYLQHEQFF.

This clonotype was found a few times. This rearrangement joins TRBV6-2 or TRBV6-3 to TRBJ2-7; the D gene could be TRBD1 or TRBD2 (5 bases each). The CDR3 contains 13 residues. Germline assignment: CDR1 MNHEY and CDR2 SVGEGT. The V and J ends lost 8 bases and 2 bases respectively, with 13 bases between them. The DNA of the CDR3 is TGTGCCAGCGGACCGGGGCCCGCCTACGAGCAGTACTTC. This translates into CASGPGPAYEQYF.

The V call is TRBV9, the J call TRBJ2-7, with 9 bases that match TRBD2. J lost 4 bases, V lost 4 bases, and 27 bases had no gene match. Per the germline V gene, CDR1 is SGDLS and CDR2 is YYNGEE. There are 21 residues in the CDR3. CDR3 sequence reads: CASSPSPEGGRAMGAPYEQYF. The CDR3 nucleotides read TGTGCCAGCAGCCCCTCACCCGAAGGCGGGAGGGCCATGGGGGCTCCTTACGAGCAGTACTTC.

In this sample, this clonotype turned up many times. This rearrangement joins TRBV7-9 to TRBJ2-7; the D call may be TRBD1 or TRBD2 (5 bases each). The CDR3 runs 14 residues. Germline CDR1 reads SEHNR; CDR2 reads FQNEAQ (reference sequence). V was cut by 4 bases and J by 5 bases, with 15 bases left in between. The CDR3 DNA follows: TGTGCCAGCAGCTCCCTGGGGGATGAAGACGAGCAGTACTTC. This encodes CASSSLGDEDEQYF.

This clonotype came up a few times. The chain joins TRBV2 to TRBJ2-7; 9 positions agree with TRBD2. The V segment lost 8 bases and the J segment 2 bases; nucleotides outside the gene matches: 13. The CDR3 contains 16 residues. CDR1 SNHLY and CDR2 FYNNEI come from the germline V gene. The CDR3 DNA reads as TGTGCCAGCCTCCTGGGCCGGACTAGCGATACCTACGAGCAGTACTTC. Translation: CASLLGRTSDTYEQYF.

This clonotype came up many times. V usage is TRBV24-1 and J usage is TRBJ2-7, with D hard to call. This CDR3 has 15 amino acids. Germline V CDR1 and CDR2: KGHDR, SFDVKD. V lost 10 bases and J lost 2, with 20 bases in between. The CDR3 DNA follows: TGTGCCACGAGGACCCAGGCGAAGCTACCCTACGAGCAGTACTTC. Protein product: CATRTQAKLPYEQYF.

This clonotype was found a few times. CDR3 amino acids: CASSQMDTGGGRETQYF. CDR3 bases: TGCGCCAGCAGTCAAATGGATACAGGGGGAGGACGGGAGACCCAGTACTTC. The genes are TRBV23-1 and TRBJ2-5; 8 bases match TRBD1. TRBV23-1 is an ORF; its function is uncertain. The V and J ends lost 2 bases and 5 bases, in that order; junction bases with no gene match: 13. The CDR3 extends over 17 amino acids.

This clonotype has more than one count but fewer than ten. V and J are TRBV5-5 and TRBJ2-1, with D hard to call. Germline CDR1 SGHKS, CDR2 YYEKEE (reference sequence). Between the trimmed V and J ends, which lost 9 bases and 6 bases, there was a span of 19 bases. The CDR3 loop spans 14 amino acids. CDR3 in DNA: TGTGCCACCGGGTACGGGCCCTCCCTCAATGAGCAGTTCTTC. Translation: CATGYGPSLNEQFF.

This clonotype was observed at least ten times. CDR3 in amino acids: CASSPPRNPYEQYF. The CDR3 DNA reads TGTGCCAGCAGCCCCCCCAGGAACCCCTACGAGCAGTACTTC. The V gene is TRBV9, the J gene TRBJ2-7, with D unclear. Trimming pared 4 bases from V and 2 bases from J, leaving 13 bases between. Germline V CDR1 and CDR2: SGDLS, YYNGEE. The length of the CDR3 is 14 residues.

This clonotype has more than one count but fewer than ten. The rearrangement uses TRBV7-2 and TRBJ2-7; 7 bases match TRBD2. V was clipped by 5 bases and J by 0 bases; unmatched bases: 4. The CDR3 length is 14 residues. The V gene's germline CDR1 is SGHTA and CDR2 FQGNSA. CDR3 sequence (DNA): TGTGCCAGCAGCGATGGACTAGGCTCCTACGAGCAGTACTTC. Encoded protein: CASSDGLGSYEQYF.

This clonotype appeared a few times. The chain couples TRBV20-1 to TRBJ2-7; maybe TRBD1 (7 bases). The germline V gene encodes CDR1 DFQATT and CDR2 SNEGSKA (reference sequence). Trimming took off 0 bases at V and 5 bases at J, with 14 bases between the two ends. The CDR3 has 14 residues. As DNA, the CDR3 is TGCAGTGCTAGAGATTGGAGGGGGCAGGACGAGCAGTACTTC. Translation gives CSARDWRGQDEQYF.

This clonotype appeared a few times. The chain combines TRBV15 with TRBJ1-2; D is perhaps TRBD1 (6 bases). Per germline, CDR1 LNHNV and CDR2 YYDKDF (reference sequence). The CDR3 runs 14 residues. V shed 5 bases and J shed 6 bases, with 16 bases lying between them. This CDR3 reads CATSPMGTSNGYTF. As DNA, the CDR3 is TGTGCCACCAGCCCGATGGGGACATCAAATGGCTACACCTTC.

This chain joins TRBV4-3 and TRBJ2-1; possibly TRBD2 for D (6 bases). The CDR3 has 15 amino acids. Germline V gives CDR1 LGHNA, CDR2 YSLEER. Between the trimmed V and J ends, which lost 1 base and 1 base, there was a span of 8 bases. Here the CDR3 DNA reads TGCGCCAGCAGCCAAGTGCGGGGTTCCTACAATGAGCAGTTCTTC. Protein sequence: CASSQVRGSYNEQFF.

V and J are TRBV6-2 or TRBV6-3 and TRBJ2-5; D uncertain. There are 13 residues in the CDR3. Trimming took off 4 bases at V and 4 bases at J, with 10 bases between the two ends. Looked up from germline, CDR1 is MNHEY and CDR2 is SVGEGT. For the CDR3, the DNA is TGTGCCAGCAGTTTTGGGTTCGGAGAGACCCAGTACTTC. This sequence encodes CASSFGFGETQYF.

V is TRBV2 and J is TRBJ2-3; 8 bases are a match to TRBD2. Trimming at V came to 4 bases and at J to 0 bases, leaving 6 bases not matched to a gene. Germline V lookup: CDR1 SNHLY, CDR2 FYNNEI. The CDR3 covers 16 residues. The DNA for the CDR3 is TGTGCCAGCAGTGGGACTAGCCGACCTAGCACAGATACGCAGTATTTT. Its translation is CASSGTSRPSTDTQYF.

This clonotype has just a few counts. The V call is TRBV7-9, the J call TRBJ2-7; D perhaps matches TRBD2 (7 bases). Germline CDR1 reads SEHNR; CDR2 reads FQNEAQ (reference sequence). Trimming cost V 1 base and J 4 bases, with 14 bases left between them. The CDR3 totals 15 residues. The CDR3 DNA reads TGTGCCAGCAGCTTAGGGGGGGGCGCTTCTTACGAGCAGTACTTC. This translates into CASSLGGGASYEQYF. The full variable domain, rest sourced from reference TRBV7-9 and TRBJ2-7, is DTGVSQNPRHKITKRGQNVTFRCDPISEHNRLYWYRQTLGQGPEFLTYFQNEAQLEKSRLLSDRFSAERPKGSFSTLEIQRTEQGDSAMYLCASSLGGGASYEQYFGPGTRLTVT.

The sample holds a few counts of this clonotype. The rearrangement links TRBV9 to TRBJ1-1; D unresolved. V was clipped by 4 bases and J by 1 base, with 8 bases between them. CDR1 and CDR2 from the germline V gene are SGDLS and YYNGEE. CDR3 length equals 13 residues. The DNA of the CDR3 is TGTGCCAGCAGCCCGCGTCGGAACACTGAAGCTTTCTTT. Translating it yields CASSPRRNTEAFF.

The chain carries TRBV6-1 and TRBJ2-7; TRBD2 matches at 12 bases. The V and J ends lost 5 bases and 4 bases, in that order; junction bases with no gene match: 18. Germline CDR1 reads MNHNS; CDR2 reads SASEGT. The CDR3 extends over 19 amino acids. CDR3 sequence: CASSPSSGLAGLVLYEQYF. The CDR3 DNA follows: TGTGCCAGCAGTCCGTCGTCCGGACTAGCGGGACTAGTATTGTACGAGCAGTACTTC.

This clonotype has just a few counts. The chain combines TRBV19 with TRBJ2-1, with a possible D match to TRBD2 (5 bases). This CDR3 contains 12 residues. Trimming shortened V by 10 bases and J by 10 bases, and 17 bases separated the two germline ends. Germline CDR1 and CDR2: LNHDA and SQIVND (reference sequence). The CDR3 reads CATGRLRGEQFF. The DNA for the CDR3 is TGTGCCACCGGCCGACTCCGCGGGGAGCAGTTCTTC.

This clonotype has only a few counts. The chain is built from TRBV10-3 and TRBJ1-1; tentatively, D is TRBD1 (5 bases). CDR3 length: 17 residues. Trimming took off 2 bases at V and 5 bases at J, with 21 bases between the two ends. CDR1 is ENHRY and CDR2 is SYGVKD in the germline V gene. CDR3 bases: TGTGCCATCAGTGAGCGGAGGCGGGACGGGACGGGTACTGAAGCTTTCTTT. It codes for CAISERRRDGTGTEAFF.

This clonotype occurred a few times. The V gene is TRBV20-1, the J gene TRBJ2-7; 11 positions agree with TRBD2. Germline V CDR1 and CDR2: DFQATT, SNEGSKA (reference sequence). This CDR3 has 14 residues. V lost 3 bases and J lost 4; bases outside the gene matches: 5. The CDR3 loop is CSASGGLAGYEQYF. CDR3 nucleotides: TGCAGTGCTAGCGGTGGACTAGCGGGTTACGAGCAGTACTTC.